This entry concerns a single TCR beta chain. Its target antigen remains unknown. Qualities for individual bases were not recorded, and no much larger clone is one base off. This record comes from a study of blood T cell repertoires in COVID-19 (dated by TCRdb to 2019 to 2021). About the investigation overall: Samples from collaborators originated in the United States, Italy and Spain and spanned both the acute and convalescent phases of COVID-19. Samples were obtained from the ongoing ImmuneRACE study (first 160 participants) and from 1,000 to 1,500 subjects provided by 6 global collaborators. Nearly every sample came with metadata listing a de-identified subject ID, COVID-19 status, age in years and sex. HLA class I and class II types, where available, came from metadata supplied by the sample provider rather than from assay-based typing. The repertoires were released in a freely available public database intended as a resource for research on the immune response to SARS-CoV-2. Deeply sampled blood TCRbeta repertoires from subjects exposed to, actively infected with, or recovered from COVID-19 were included in the dataset. The material from the prospective study consisted of cDNA or gDNA derived from T cells, B-cell-depleted T cells, or PBMCs. Paper-wide results and their limitations: How much clinical and demographic metadata was included differed by source and by participant, and the metadata was provided uncurated.

TCRbeta CDR3 regions were amplified from genomic DNA by means of the immunoSEQ Assay, a bias-controlled multiplex PCR. The original pipeline was this. The number of nucleated cells in each sample was estimated from the amplification of reference gene primers within the assay. To quantify the absolute abundance of each unique TCRbeta CDR3 rearrangement, sequence reads were collapsed and filtered. For each sample, productive Simpson clonality was calculated by taking the square root of Simpson's diversity index across productive rearrangements. This immuneACCESS table, as held by TCRdb, lists in-frame sequences with V and J called but not all clones. Of the missing ones, under half trace to an unresolved V gene in checked studies; the others have no known cause. The V and J calls and clone size are taken from that table; D and trimming were inferred from the DNA. The sample table holds roughly 63,000 clones, of which around 80% were seen once. Together, the top ten hold roughly an eighth of the sample.

The cysteine opens and the phenylalanine closes a CDR3 of 15 amino acids. Left in the record is the CDR3 DNA by itself, 45 bases read in frame from the first base. The germline V gene provides CDR1 MNHGY and CDR2 SAAAGT. V lost 8 bases and J lost 6 bases; the stretch between them is 23 bases long. Each collaborating institution followed its own protocols to collect whole blood in K2EDTA tubes. For TCRbeta analysis, collaborators shipped samples as frozen whole blood, isolated PBMCs, or DNA extracted from either of those sample types. Source material: peripheral blood. The receptor was derived from a man aged 80 or over with acute or convalescent COVID-19. The chain is encoded by TRBV6-8 joined to TRBJ2-7; TRBD1 is a weak D gene call, 5 bases matching. Here the CDR3 is given as CASPEYEDTGAEQYF. The DNA reads TGTGCCAGCCCCGAATACGAGGACACCGGCGCCGAGCAGTACTTC.